This T cell receptor (beta chain) was profiled in a study of blood T cell repertoires in COVID-19. Study background: Sources were T cells, B-cell-depleted T cells, or PBMCs; the material itself was cDNA or gDNA.

This CDR3 region has 15 residues. The junction had 4 bases not matched to a gene; V was cut back by 4 bases and J by 2 bases. CDR1 is KGHSH and CDR2 is LQKENI in the germline V gene. Authors' methods: The authors estimated nucleated cell counts from reference gene primer amplification. The assay was immunoSEQ multiplex PCR, and TCRdb's table has in-frame clones only and misses some. V and J calls and clone size are given by that table; D and trimming were obtained from the DNA. The repertoire holds roughly 190,000 clones, with about 95% as singletons. J is TRBJ2-3 and V is TRBV18, with TRBD2 matching 9 bases. The sample comprised peripheral blood. This TCR was sampled from a man under 40 with COVID-19, enrolled during active disease. The CDR3 DNA reads as TGTGCCAGCTCACTGGAGCGGGGGGACACAGATACGCAGTATTTT. Protein product: CASSLERGDTDTQYF.